What follows describes a single TCR beta chain. The entry originates in a study of shared clonotypes between healthy human individuals. CDR1 is SGHTA, CDR2 FQGNSA, per germline. The CDR3 has 15 residues. Trimming took off 5 bases at V and 4 bases at J, with 15 bases between the two ends. The donors, healthy adults who were HIV-negative, had experienced no recent acute infections or vaccinations. CD45RA+ naive and CD45RA-negative memory subsets were separated from CD4+ cells. TCRdb's copy holds only in-frame clones and misses some; the assay was immunoSEQ multiplex PCR. Among fewer than 3 million clones listed, just under 95% were seen once.

This TCR derives from a man between 18 and 29 years old in good health. Some clones in this sample may be carry-over from other donors' samples. Sample: naive CD4+ T cells from PBMCs. Subset: CD45RA+ positively selected. The genes are TRBV7-2 and TRBJ2-1; either TRBD1 or TRBD2 may supply D (6 bases each). The CDR3 coding sequence is TGTGCCAGCAGCACAGCAGGGGACTCTTACAATGAGCAGTTCTTC. It is translated as CASSTAGDSYNEQFF.